Here is one TCR beta chain with its context. What it binds is unknown. The CDR3 extends 3 residues past the end of the read, so its final part is completed from the germline J gene. V was trimmed by 0 bases and J by 5 bases, leaving 14 bases between them. The CDR3 sequence is 15 residues long. CDR1 is GTSNPN and CDR2 is SVGIG in the germline V gene (reference sequence). The repertoire was sequenced with immunoSEQ multiplex PCR; TCRdb's copy has only in-frame clones and lacks some. This listing includes around 44,000 clones. These data are taken from a study of T cells in women clearing cervical HPV infection. Overall study: Case blood was drawn when the lesion was first found; control blood after infection became undetectable. Only a few women had HLA typing results available.

Regarding the study as a whole: Repertoire richness, not evenness, was significantly elevated in CIN3+ cases versus controls.

The sequence came from a woman aged 18-70 years with a cervical HPV16 infection that either progressed to CIN3+ or cleared (not recorded which). Sequenced sample: blood buffy coat. The chain employs TRBV30 and TRBJ2-1; D might be TRBD2 (5 bases). Partial CDR3 DNA: TGTGCCTGGAGTGTACCGGAGCGGATCAACAATGAG. Protein: CAWSVPERINNE. The whole CDR3 sequence is CAWSVPERINNEQFF.